These 14 T cell receptor beta chains were all obtained from the same sample, sequenced in a study of molecular identifiers for immune sequencing clone quantification. Using its own MiXCR run on the PCR reads, TCRdb lists one record per CDR3 protein. This table holds about 40,000 distinct CDR3 sequences, roughly 20% found once. The source material was naive CD8+ T cells from blood, with Jurkat cell RNA spiked in. As to subset: FACS-sorted CD8+CD4-CCR7+CD45RA+ naive T cells. All receptors come from a human donor in good health. Some libraries in this study had Jurkat cell RNA spiked in.

This clonotype was seen a few times. This chain connects TRBV6-2 or TRBV6-3 to TRBJ2-7, with 7 bases identical to TRBD2. Germline lookup yields CDR1 MNHEY and CDR2 SVGEGT. Losses at the gene ends were 6 bases for V and 2 bases for J; bases not matched to a gene: 4. The CDR3 spans 13 residues. CDR3 nucleotide sequence: TGTGCCAGCAGCTTCGGACTAGCCTACGAGCAGTACTTC. Translation: CASSFGLAYEQYF.

The V call is TRBV5-1, the J call TRBJ1-2; 12 bases line up with TRBD1. The ends lost 4 bases at V and 3 bases at J; junction bases unmatched: 13. The CDR3 totals 18 residues. The germline CDR1 and CDR2 sequences are SGHRS and YFSETQ. For the CDR3, the DNA is TGCGCCAGCAGCGGGCCGGGACAGGGGGCGCAAATCCACTATGGCTACACCTTC. Amino acid sequence: CASSGPGQGAQIHYGYTF. The full variable domain, in which reference TRBV5-1 and TRBJ1-2 provide the parts outside the CDR3, is KAGVTQTPRYLIKTRGQQVTLSCSPISGHRSVSWYQQTPGQGLQFLFEYFSETQRNKGNFPGRFSGRQFSNSRSEMNVSTLELGDSALYLCASSGPGQGAQIHYGYTFGSGTRLTVV.

This clonotype was detected only once. This chain joins TRBV11-2 and TRBJ2-5; 15 nucleotides agree with TRBD2. Germline CDR1 SGHAT, CDR2 FQNNGV. The V and J ends lost 4 bases and 4 bases, in that order; junction bases with no gene match: 1. The CDR3 is made up of 15 amino acids. CDR3 coding DNA: TGTGCCAGCAGCTGGGGACTAGCGGGAGGAGAGACCCAGTACTTC. It specifies CASSWGLAGGETQYF.

This clonotype was detected a few times. V usage is TRBV4-3 and J usage is TRBJ2-7; no clear D gene. CDR3 length equals 15 residues. Germline CDR1 is LGHNA and CDR2 is YSLEER. Deletions cut 0 bases from V and 3 bases from J, with 12 bases between. The CDR3: CASSQDWGTGYEQYF. The CDR3, as DNA: TGCGCCAGCAGCCAAGATTGGGGAACCGGCTACGAGCAGTACTTC.

This clonotype was counted at least ten times. The chain has TRBV7-3 and TRBJ2-2; possibly TRBD1 for D (6 bases). Germline CDR1 SGHTA, CDR2 FQGTGA. The CDR3 runs 16 residues. V was shortened by 4 bases and J by 6 bases, with 18 bases between the two germline ends. The CDR3 sequence is CASSSQAQGRAGELFF. For the CDR3, the DNA is TGTGCCAGCAGCTCTCAAGCGCAGGGGAGAGCCGGGGAGCTGTTTTTT. The variable domain in full, completed from reference TRBV7-3 and TRBJ2-2, reads GAGVSQTPSNKVTEKGKYVELRCDPISGHTALYWYRQSLGQGPEFLIYFQGTGAADDSGLPNDRFFAVRPEGSVSTLKIQRTERGDSAVYLCASSSQAQGRAGELFFGEGSRLTVL.

The chain has TRBV7-9 and TRBJ2-1; D uncertain. CDR3 length equals 14 residues. V was pared by 4 bases and J by 3 bases, with 10 bases between. Looked up from germline, CDR1 is SEHNR and CDR2 is FQNEAQ (reference sequence). The CDR3 nucleotides are TGTGCCAGCAGCTCGTGGCGGAGCTACAATGAGCAGTTCTTC. Its translation: CASSSWRSYNEQFF. Using reference TRBV7-9 and TRBJ2-1 for the parts outside the CDR3, the full variable domain is DTGVSQNPRHKITKRGQNVTFRCDPISEHNRLYWYRQTLGQGPEFLTYFQNEAQLEKSRLLSDRFSAERPKGSFSTLEIQRTEQGDSAMYLCASSSWRSYNEQFFGPGTRLTVL.

This clonotype has at least ten counts. J is TRBJ2-1 and V is TRBV7-2; D is uncertain. CDR3 length: 14 residues. The germline V gene encodes CDR1 SGHTA and CDR2 FQGNSA. The V gene lost 5 bases and the J gene lost 7 bases, with 15 bases spanning the gap. CDR3 DNA: TGTGCCAGCAGCCGCCTCTTAGCCGGTAATGAGCAGTTCTTC. It is translated as CASSRLLAGNEQFF. Based on the CDR3 plus reference TRBV7-2 and TRBJ2-1, the full variable domain is GAGVSQSPSNKVTEKGKDVELRCDPISGHTALYWYRQSLGQGLEFLIYFQGNSAPDKSGLPSDRFSAERTGGSVSTLTIQRTQQEDSAVYLCASSRLLAGNEQFFGPGTRLTVL.

This clonotype was counted many times. The J gene is TRBJ2-7, the V gene TRBV7-9, with 12 nucleotides matching TRBD1. With 5 bases clipped from V and 7 bases from J, the junction kept 15 bases outside the gene matches. Germline CDR1 SEHNR, CDR2 FQNEAQ (reference sequence). This CDR3 is 17 amino acids long. The CDR3 region has the DNA TGTGCCAGCAGCCTCCCGTCTTCCGGGACAGGGGGCCCTGAGCAGTACTTC. Amino acids: CASSLPSSGTGGPEQYF.

The V and J genes are TRBV19 and TRBJ2-1; no firm D call. V dropped 7 bases and J dropped 8 bases, with 15 bases sitting between them. Germline assignment: CDR1 LNHDA and CDR2 SQIVND (reference sequence). The CDR3 covers 13 residues. The CDR3 DNA reads TGTGCCAGTAACCCGGGTACAATATATGAGCAGTTCTTC. This gives the protein CASNPGTIYEQFF.

With regard to this clonotype: A read error may be the cause here, since a much bigger clone is one base away. This rearrangement joins TRBV20-1 to TRBJ2-1; D ambiguous. Germline CDR1 reads DFQATT; CDR2 reads SNEGSKA (reference sequence). This CDR3 is 15 amino acids long. CDR3 sequence reads: CSARAGLSSYNEQLF. CDR3 DNA: TGCAGTGCTAGAGCTGGGTTGAGCTCCTACAATGAGCAGCTCTTC.

The chain uses TRBV6-5 and TRBJ2-3; D unresolved. The CDR3 totals 18 residues. Germline-derived CDR1 and CDR2 are MNHEY and SVGAGI. Trimming stripped 0 bases from V and 2 bases from J, with 18 bases between. The CDR3 bases are TGTGCCAGCAGTTACTCGTCCATTGCGGATACGATCACAGATACGCAGTATTTT. As protein: CASSYSSIADTITDTQYF.

This clonotype was counted ten times or more. The genes are TRBV4-2 and TRBJ2-1; D ambiguous. The CDR3 length is 14 residues. Germline V CDR1 and CDR2: LGHNA, YNFKEQ. Trimming stripped 0 bases from V and 14 bases from J, with 17 bases between. The DNA for the CDR3 is TGTGCCAGCAGCCAAGATTTCCAGGCGGCCGCAGAGTTCTTC. Its translation is CASSQDFQAAAEFF.

A note on this clonotype: Since a much larger clone is just one base distant, this may be a read error. V usage is TRBV2 and J usage is TRBJ2-3; tentatively, D is TRBD2 (5 bases). V was cut by 3 bases and J by 4 bases, with 20 bases left in between. Germline-derived CDR1 and CDR2 are SNHLY and FYNNEI. The CDR3 extends over 17 amino acids. CDR3 region: CASSDFGGSREADTQYF. For the CDR3, the DNA is TGTGCCAGCAGTGATTTTGGCGGGTCCCGCGAAGCAGATACGCAGTATTTT.

In this sample, this clonotype turned up many times. The chain links TRBV7-8 to TRBJ2-1; perhaps TRBD1 as D (6 bases). Trimming removed 5 bases from V and 5 bases from J, with 13 bases in between. CDR1 is SGHVS and CDR2 is FQNEAQ in the germline V gene. The CDR3 sequence is 14 residues long. The CDR3 spells CASSPRDNNNEQFF. The CDR3 DNA follows: TGTGCCAGCAGCCCCCGGGACAACAACAATGAGCAGTTCTTC.